The text below deals with one T cell receptor beta chain. This receptor's antigen is unknown. Base-call qualities are not available, and no considerably larger clone is one nucleotide away. Library generation was performed with the immunoSEQ multiplex PCR assay. TCR beta CDR3 sequencing was performed on DNA from the cultured, isolated CD4+ T cells. The study's processing was this. Non-productive TCR sequences were removed, reads were trimmed to the CDR3 region, and CDR3s of at least 7 amino acids were retained. Antigen-specific clonotypes were identified using the MANAFEST web app by comparison of expansion in peptide wells against reference cultures. For clones to be considered positive, expansion at FDR<0.05 versus reference and all other wells, an odds ratio above 5, and a frequency above 0.1% in two replicate wells were required. Clonotypes significantly expanded in SARS-CoV-2 spike wells and in at least one common cold coronavirus spike condition were defined as cross-reactive. Levenshtein distance calculated with the stringdist R package was used to assess CDR3 similarity, and unrooted trees were constructed with ape in R 3.6.1. TCRdb obtained this table from immuneACCESS and retained in-frame rearrangements with V and J assigned. These tables miss some clones; where compared with another copy, unresolved V genes account for less than half of the shortfall, and the remainder is unexplained. V, J and clone size were drawn from that table, and D and trimming were deduced from the DNA. For this sample there are roughly 45,000 clones; approximately 70% appear just once. The top ten constitute about 8.6% of the sample.

After 10 to 11 days of culture, CD4+ T cells were isolated with the EasySep CD4+ T cell isolation kit. Each participant received two doses of an mRNA SARS-CoV-2 vaccine, either BNT162b2 or mRNA-1273. Negative nucleocapsid antibody results before and after vaccination confirmed that the healthy vaccine recipients had no prior SARS-CoV-2 infection. On days 3 and 7, half of the culture medium was replaced with fresh IL-2-containing medium. Each peptide stimulation condition was cultured in triplicate wells unless otherwise noted. Using Ficoll-Paque Plus gradient centrifugation, PBMC were separated from whole blood and then either used fresh or cryopreserved at -140C. The QIAamp micro DNA kit was used to extract genomic DNA from the cultured CD4+ T cells. The CDR3 measures 16 amino acids from cysteine to phenylalanine. Solely the CDR3 DNA is kept, with 48 bases framed from the first base. Sequences SGHAT (CDR1) and FQDESV (CDR2) are obtained from the germline V gene (reference sequence). The V end loses 1 base and the J end loses 0 bases, and a stretch of 13 bases separates them.

The sample originates from a study of vaccination effects on CD4 cells after COVID-19 (dated by TCRdb to 2021 to 2024). For context, the study as a whole: In the ViraFEST assay, PBMC were stimulated with viral peptide pools, and antigen-specific CD4+ T cell clonotypes were then identified by expansion using TCR sequencing. Post-vaccine samples across the study were collected a median of 72 days after the second dose, with a range of 14 to 241. The full study included fewer than eleven COVID-19 convalescent patients and several SARS-CoV-2-naive healthy vaccine recipients. In both COVID-19 convalescent patients and infection-naive vaccine recipients, the study compared SARS-CoV-2 spike-specific CD4+ TCR repertoires from before mRNA vaccination with those from after it. Approximately 2 million PBMC per well were cultured in IMDM with 5% human AB serum, around 9.1 IU/ml IL-2 and gentamicin, plus 10 ug/ml peptides. Cultures from other donors in the study were sequenced with the Oncomine TCR Beta short-read assay on an Illumina iSeq 100. The paper as a whole reports these results and caveats: At late post-vaccination timepoints, both infection-induced and vaccine-induced clones showed marked clonal contraction, consistent with waning T cell responses. Among healthy vaccine recipients, nearly all vaccine-induced clones were SARS-CoV-2 mono-reactive, and only 1 of 255 was cross-reactive with common cold coronaviruses. The study was limited by a small number of convalescent patients and lacked early post-infection timepoints.

The TCR originated in a human donor who received a COVID-19 vaccine. The sample consisted of CD4+ T cells from PBMCs cultured without peptide, taken after COVID-19 vaccination. Recombination linked TRBV11-1 to TRBJ2-7; TRBD2 might be the D gene, on 5 matching bases. The CDR3 protein is CASSLGRRVGSYEQYF. The bases are TGTGCCAGCAGCTTAGGGAGGCGGGTCGGCTCCTACGAGCAGTACTTC.